The clone carrying this T cell receptor (beta chain) was seen more than once but under ten times. As yet, its antigen is unknown. The data stem from a study of response to subunit inactivated influenza vaccine. General study points: Authors suggested seasonal influenza vaccinations each recruit few new T cells.

V was trimmed by 2 bases and J by 8 bases, leaving 15 bases between them. The CDR3 is 15 residues long. The germline V gene has CDR1 MNHNS and CDR2 SASEGT. TCRdb re-derived calls from the RT-PCR reads in MiXCR, one entry per CDR3 protein. The sample consists of hundreds of thousands of distinct CDR3 sequences, about 17% of them appearing once. The chain recombines TRBV6-1 with TRBJ1-4; D is unresolved. The starting material was CD4+ T cells sorted from PBMCs, obtained about 24 months after vaccination. This TCR came from a man aged 50-75 years who received an inactivated influenza vaccine. The CDR3 DNA sequence: TGTGCCAGCAGTGAAACTGACATTAGAAGCGAAAAACTGTTTTTT. It yields the protein CASSETDIRSEKLFF.